This T cell receptor (beta chain) is drawn from a study of tumor and adjacent non-tumor tissue in lung cancer. Turning to the study itself: Each sample yielded millions of productive TCRbeta reads on average.

The CDR3 is 14 amino acids. CDR1 is MDHEN and CDR2 is SYDVKM in the germline V gene. No cell sorting was done before RNA was extracted from the tissue. This non-tumor lung sample came from over 3 cm beyond the tumor edge. A note on this clonotype: The antigen is not known. A read error may produce the germline difference seen at one junction end.

Three rounds of nested PCR, following a modified ARM-PCR protocol, produced the TCRbeta library. TCRdb used MiXCR to reprocess the multiplex PCR reads, holding one entry per CDR3 protein. Of about 98,000 distinct CDR3 sequences in the sample, 80% are singletons; the top ten hold about 29%. Findings and limits, study-wide: Significantly higher TCR diversity was found in tumor than normal lung. Tumor TCR diversity, when higher, was linked to shorter survival. Tumor repertoires had a smaller top 100 clone share than normal lung.

The source of this sequence is a man aged 60-69 years with small cell lung cancer. V usage is TRBV28 and J usage is TRBJ2-5; D possibly uses TRBD1 or TRBD2 (5 bases each). Sequenced material: distant non-tumor lung tissue. CDR3 DNA: TGTGTCTGCAGTTTCGACCAGGGTGGGGAGACCCAGAACTTC. Amino acid sequence: CVCSFDQGGETQNF.